Presented here are 17 T cell receptor beta chains from one specimen sequenced in a study of blood T cell repertoires in COVID-19. TCRdb's table, derived via immunoSEQ multiplex PCR, lists solely in-frame clones and lacks some. The sample has about 70,000 clones, about 89% seen once. The material sequenced was peripheral blood. The receptors shown here come from a man in his forties or fifties with active COVID-19.

This clone was picked up a small number of times. The rearrangement links TRBV2 to TRBJ2-3; D remains ambiguous. The CDR3 contains 12 residues. Germline V CDR1 and CDR2: SNHLY, FYNNEI. V lost 2 bases to trimming and J lost 3 bases, with 3 bases between them. CDR3 amino acids: CASSEITDTQYF. In DNA form, the CDR3 reads TGTGCCAGCAGTGAAATAACAGATACGCAGTATTTT.

In its sample, this clone was seen once. The rearrangement links TRBV6-2 or TRBV6-3 to TRBJ1-5; a weak D match, TRBD1 (5 bases). This CDR3 region has 15 residues. Trimming took off 2 bases at V and 9 bases at J, with 17 bases between the two ends. In germline, CDR1 is MNHEY, CDR2 SVGEGT. The CDR3 reads CASSYRWGGTSPQHF. The DNA of the CDR3 is TGTGCCAGCAGTTACCGGTGGGGGGGAACTTCGCCCCAGCATTTT.

The CDR3 here is CASSPGYAAEAFF. The DNA for the CDR3 is TGTGCCAGCAGCCCAGGGTATGCGGCTGAAGCTTTCTTT. This chain uses TRBV3-1 (or the pseudogene TRBV3-2) with TRBJ1-1; possible D gene TRBD1, 5 bases. Germline V gives CDR1 LGHDT, CDR2 YNNKEL (reference sequence). The length of the CDR3 is 13 residues. The ends were cut back, 4 bases at V and 6 bases at J, with 12 bases in the middle.

V gene TRBV7-2 combines with J gene TRBJ2-2, with a possible D match to TRBD1 (6 bases). Looked up from germline, CDR1 is SGHTA and CDR2 is FQGNSA. This CDR3 comprises 13 residues. Trimming cost V 5 bases and J 8 bases, with 12 bases left between them. CDR3 DNA sequence: TGTGCCAGCAGCCGAACAGGGCGGGGGGAGCTGTTTTTT. It encodes CASSRTGRGELFF.

The gene calls are TRBV3-1 (or the pseudogene TRBV3-2) and TRBJ1-1; possibly TRBD1 for D (5 bases). V lost 2 bases to trimming and J lost 4 bases, with 11 bases between them. Germline V gene data show CDR1 as LGHDT and CDR2 as YNNKEL (reference sequence). This CDR3 has 14 residues. The CDR3 loop is CASSQSTQATEAFF. DNA for the CDR3: TGTGCCAGCAGCCAATCCACACAGGCCACTGAAGCTTTCTTT.

The chain is built from TRBV5-5 and TRBJ1-2; TRBD1 might be the D (6 bases). Germline-derived CDR1 and CDR2 are SGHKS and YYEKEE (reference sequence). V lost 4 bases and J 5 bases, leaving 12 bases between the germline ends. The CDR3 has 13 residues. The chain's CDR3 is CASSQAGAYGYTF. CDR3 bases: TGTGCCAGCAGCCAGGCGGGGGCATATGGCTACACCTTC. The variable domain in full, with the rest retrieved from reference TRBV5-5 and TRBJ1-2, is DAGVTQSPTHLIKTRGQQVTLRCSPISGHKSVSWYQQVLGQGPQFIFQYYEKEERGRGNFPDRFSARQFPNYSSELNVNALLLGDSALYLCASSQAGAYGYTFGSGTRLTVV.

The CDR3 DNA follows: TGTGCCAGCAGCCTACAAAGCGGGGATGAGCAGTTCTTC. Amino acids: CASSLQSGDEQFF. The chain joins TRBV7-2 to TRBJ2-1; 7 bases align to TRBD2. This CDR3 spans 13 amino acids. V was clipped by 5 bases and J by 8 bases; unmatched bases: 6. CDR1 is SGHTA, CDR2 FQGNSA, per germline.

The chain uses TRBV14 and TRBJ2-1, with TRBD2 identical over 11 bases. J was trimmed by 6 bases and V by 4 bases; bases with no gene match: 5. The CDR3 consists of 15 residues. CDR1 is SGHDN and CDR2 is FVKESK in the germline V gene. The CDR3 bases are TGTGCCAGCAGCCTGGGGACTAGCGGTTTCAATGAGCAGTTCTTC. It yields the protein CASSLGTSGFNEQFF.

This clone was observed a single time. This chain connects TRBV19 to TRBJ2-7; no reliable D call. CDR3 size: 15 residues. V was clipped by 3 bases and J by 0 bases, with 12 bases between them. Germline V gives CDR1 LNHDA, CDR2 SQIVND (reference sequence). The CDR3 protein is CASSISGTLSYEQYF. CDR3 DNA sequence: TGTGCCAGTAGTATTTCAGGAACTCTCTCCTACGAGCAGTACTTC.

A single count supports this clone. Here the CDR3 reads CATSDPVLSSYNEQFF. The CDR3 bases are TGTGCCACCAGTGACCCGGTCCTGAGCTCCTACAATGAGCAGTTCTTC. The V and J genes are TRBV24-1 and TRBJ2-1, with D hard to call. CDR3 length equals 16 residues. CDR1 and CDR2 (germline): KGHDR, SFDVKD. Trimming took 4 bases from V and 0 from J, leaving 12 bases between them.

This chain connects TRBV5-1 to TRBJ2-1; weak D call: TRBD1 (8 bases). With 4 bases removed from V and 10 bases from J, the gap between germline ends came to 15 bases. The CDR3 is 13 residues long. Germline V CDR1 and CDR2: SGHRS, YFSETQ. The CDR3 coding sequence is TGCGCCAGCAGCGGGGGGGACAGGCTAGAGCAGTTCTTC. Its translation is CASSGGDRLEQFF.

The rearrangement uses TRBV4-1 and TRBJ2-7; 10 bases match TRBD1. The V segment lost 2 bases and the J segment 3 bases; nucleotides outside the gene matches: 1. CDR3 size: 14 residues. Germline V CDR1 and CDR2: MGHRA, YSYEKL. The CDR3 sequence: CASSQWTGGYEQYF. CDR3 in DNA: TGCGCCAGCAGCCAATGGACAGGGGGCTACGAGCAGTACTTC.

The CDR3 reads CASSELAGPKREKLFF. The CDR3 DNA is TGTGCCAGCAGTGAATTGGCGGGCCCCAAAAGAGAAAAACTGTTTTTT. The genes are TRBV2 and TRBJ1-4; D not certain. In germline, CDR1 is SNHLY, CDR2 FYNNEI. Trimming stripped 2 bases from V and 8 bases from J, with 18 bases between. The CDR3 runs to 16 residues. Combining the CDR3 with reference TRBV2 and TRBJ1-4 gives the whole variable domain EPEVTQTPSHQVTQMGQEVILRCVPISNHLYFYWYRQILGQKVEFLVSFYNNEISEKSEIFDDQFSVERPDGSNFTLKIRSTKLEDSAMYFCASSELAGPKREKLFFGSGTQLSVL.

V gene TRBV30 combines with J gene TRBJ1-3; D remains ambiguous. The CDR3 has 12 amino acids. Germline loops: CDR1 GTSNPN, CDR2 SVGIG (reference sequence). Trimming removed 0 bases from V and 4 bases from J, with 4 bases in between. The CDR3 DNA follows: TGTGCCTGGAGTGTTTTAGGAAACACCATATATTTT. This codes for CAWSVLGNTIYF.

This clone was observed a single time. The chain joins TRBV24-1 to TRBJ2-1; D possibly corresponds to TRBD2 (6 bases). The CDR3 is 15 amino acids. Trimming cost V 2 bases and J 5 bases, with 12 bases left between them. CDR1 and CDR2 (germline): KGHDR, SFDVKD. The CDR3 DNA is TGTGCCACCAGTGATTCTAGGGACTTCCACAATGAGCAGTTCTTC. This encodes CATSDSRDFHNEQFF.

The chain joins TRBV9 to TRBJ2-1; 7 nucleotides agree with TRBD1. This CDR3 has 16 amino acids. CDR1 is SGDLS and CDR2 is YYNGEE in the germline V gene. With 2 bases clipped from V and 4 bases from J, the junction kept 9 bases outside the gene matches. CDR3 nucleotides: TGTGCCAGCAGCGTGGGACAGACCGTGAATTACAATGAGCAGTTCTTC. Its protein product is CASSVGQTVNYNEQFF.

The chain uses TRBV28 and TRBJ2-7; TRBD1 matches 9 bases. The CDR3 covers 14 residues. In germline, CDR1 is MDHEN, CDR2 SYDVKM. V trimming: 7 bases; J trimming: 6 bases; junction bases outside the gene matches: 10. The CDR3 DNA reads TGTGCCAGCAAGACAGGGGGGTCCACAAGCGAGCAGTACTTC. Residues: CASKTGGSTSEQYF.